This T cell receptor (beta chain) was observed in a study of cytomegalovirus exposure and HLA in healthy donors (TCRdb year 2017). Background on the whole study: An earlier analysis of some 620 of the donors reported under 300 Gb of sequence data and around 110 million unique TCR beta sequences obtained from about 179 million T cells. Roughly 300 gigabases of sequencing data and approximately 80 million unique TCR sequences were included in an early release covering about 620 HLA-typed donors. The genetic ancestry cluster associated with self-reported Caucasian donors included about 81% of the 398 genotyped donors. The aim of the study was to test whether cataloging public T cell receptors could identify signatures of past pathogen exposure. Using immunosequencing, the study profiled T cell repertoires from some 670 subjects and related those repertoires to cytomegalovirus serostatus. In addition to the first cohort of 650 to 750 subjects, a separate validation cohort of some 120 different subjects was used. The study combined high-throughput TCR immunosequencing, statistical association of individual TCRs with disease status, and machine learning to predict cytomegalovirus infection status. In a later analysis, previously published TCR beta repertoires from several hundred donors were re-analyzed and high-resolution HLA genotyping was added so that TCR occurrence patterns could be studied. Rather than drawing on any new phenotypic data, the later analysis identified candidate immune exposures from TCR beta sequences and the way those sequences occurred across donors. In an earlier analysis of a few hundred of the donors, high-throughput TCR beta sequencing was used to judge whether each TCR beta V gene segment behaved as functional or pseudogenic. Alongside the repertoire data, information on donor age, sex, ethnicity and CMV serostatus was compiled. Genome-wide SNP genotypes for about 60% of the roughly 670 donors were used in a later genetic analysis, which treated that subset as a discovery cohort. All discovery cohort repertoires had been generated using a single sequencing platform. Class I and class II HLA loci were covered by the typing at four-digit resolution. Typing coverage varied by locus: roughly 620-640 donors for A, B, C, DRB1 and DQB1; roughly 500 for DQA1; some 610 for DPA1; under 490 for DPB1. Four to six DR-DQ haplotypes were handled as single units for association and clustering, since linkage in the cohort was strong. Across approximately 420 genotyped donors of the cohort, an average of about 240,000 unique TCR beta nucleotide sequences per donor were sequenced, and roughly a sixth of those sequences were non-productive.

As concerns this clone: The antigen this receptor binds is unknown. It has no much larger one-base neighbor in the sample; base qualities were not kept.

The CDR3 spans 11 residues, from the cysteine through the phenylalanine. The entry retains the CDR3 DNA only, 33 bases that are in frame from base 1. CDR1 is given as DFQATT and CDR2 as SNEGSKA, both from the germline V gene (reference sequence). What the research found in general, with its limitations: While some public TCRs were present in many individuals, most TCR sequences turned up only very rarely across donors. Because HLA typing was missing for some donors at each locus, association tests included only the typed subset. In a later analysis, most CMV-associated TCR beta chains were found to appear HLA-restricted, with HLA associations seemingly driven largely by CMV exposure. In an earlier analysis of roughly 500 of the donors, most TCR beta V segments appeared in productive rearrangements about 90% or about 30% of the time, broadly matching IMGT annotations. For the cohort, immune exposure information was limited to CMV serostatus. A later analysis reported that several top co-occurrence clusters appeared linked to parvovirus B19, influenza, CMV and Epstein-Barr virus. In this cohort, only TCR beta chains were sequenced, and detectable features were limited by the absence of alpha or paired-chain data. The classifier was reported to diagnose cytomegalovirus status with high specificity and sensitivity in both the original and validation cohorts. Strong co-occurrence of HLA alleles, especially DR and DQ, made assigning TCR associations to individual alleles difficult. A cluster of highly shared sequence variants was judged likely to be a technical artifact of the sequencing pipeline. The 87-base-pair reads could not distinguish some IMGT-functional V segments, including TRBV6-2 and TRBV6-3, so those segments were excluded. It was suggested by the authors that the approach could potentially be generalized to other disease states and immunological phenotypes. The study gave a list of under 200 TCR beta chains associated with cytomegalovirus. The earlier analysis of about 600 of the donors excluded roughly 17 rarely observed V segments, including chromosome 9 orphons, because counts were too low. In a later analysis, HLA-associated TCR beta chains were found to be more clonally expanded and to have lower generation probabilities than equally common non-associated chains. In vitro tests confirmed that three of the cytomegalovirus-associated TCR beta chains recognize cytomegalovirus antigens. Roughly uniform sequencing depth across donors was assumed in presence/absence analyses, although this assumption may not hold. In a later analysis, 16,951 TCR beta sequences were associated with specific HLA alleles at a false discovery rate of 0.05. A later genetic analysis reported fewer N-insertions in productive TCRs among donors in an Asian-associated ancestry cluster than the approximately 670-donor mean. A further reported finding was that TCR beta sequences accurately predicted the HLA-A and HLA-B alleles for most subjects in the first cohort. A later genetic analysis associated a missense DCLRE1C variant with V-gene and J-gene trimming of TCR beta chains, and an independent cohort replicated the association. According to a later analysis, TCR association rates differed among HLA loci, with DRB1 alleles showing the most associated TCRs and HLA-C alleles showing the fewest. Linkage disequilibrium might explain the correlated functional status among segregating V segments, but an unknown experimental factor could not be ruled out.

The cohort consisted of 600 to 700 healthy bone marrow donors. Cohort members were all nominally healthy when sampled, although unrecorded immune exposures were likely present. The donor tested CMV seropositive, placing the donor among the 289 seropositive members of the cohort. A peripheral blood sample was collected from each donor, and TCR beta sequencing was performed on peripheral blood mononuclear cells. Genomic DNA extraction from the blood cell samples was performed with the Qiagen DNeasy Blood Extraction Kit. Library method: the immunoSEQ multiplex PCR assay. For the multiplex PCR, a mixture combining 60 forward primers for TCR Vbeta segments and 13 reverse primers for TCR Jbeta segments was used. The CDR3 region of rearranged TCR beta genes was amplified from genomic DNA with a multiplex PCR assay. On the Illumina HiSeq System, the amplified TCR beta libraries were sequenced as 87-base-pair reads. Per the original workflow: A later analysis counted 75 million to 100 million unique TCR beta chains across the 700 or so repertoires, and some 12 million of these chains were shared by at least two donors. To remove PCR and sequencing errors, raw reads were error-corrected and collapsed into unique sequences using a nearest-neighbor algorithm that merged closely related sequences. To assign V, D and J gene segments, CDR3 sequences were aligned to IMGT reference sequences. Each retained sequence needed at least a six-nucleotide match to both a V gene segment and a J gene segment. Rearrangements were classified as productive when the CDR3 lacked stop codons and remained in frame with V and J, and all other rearrangements were classified as non-productive. Following IMGT convention, CDR3 was defined as the stretch from the second conserved V-encoded cysteine up to the conserved J-encoded phenylalanine. In an earlier analysis of more than 550 of the donors, sequences lacking an unambiguous match to a single V gene segment were excluded. In an earlier analysis of approximately 590 of the donors, V segments were called functional above 56.7% productive rearrangements and were called segregating when the between-donor standard deviation exceeded 5%. A statistical classification framework was built to diagnose cytomegalovirus status from the catalog of TCR beta chain sequences. In a later analysis, V and J genes were assigned by comparing TCR nucleotide sequences against IMGT/GENE-DB human TR gene sequences. In a later analysis, CDR3 sequences and most-parsimonious VDJ recombination scenarios were assigned using the TCRdist pipeline. In a later analysis, each TCR beta chain was defined by its CDR3 amino acid sequence together with its V-gene family, and reads without a unique V-gene family were excluded. A later analysis removed over 500 highly shared, low-generation-probability nucleotide sequences to deal with suspected cross-contamination and a sequencing artifact. In a later analysis, a clonal expansion index for each public chain was calculated from normalized within-repertoire ranks of inferred template counts. In a later analysis, generation probabilities were computed using a VDJ recombination model fitted to out-of-frame rearrangements, and the results were checked against IGoR. Hypergeometric tests were used in a later analysis to score TCR-TCR, TCR-HLA and TCR-CMV co-occurrence, with a repertoire-size bias correction applied to the TCR pairs. False discovery rates were estimated in a later analysis by permuting HLA or CMV assignments 20 times. A later analysis grouped co-occurring TCRs with DBSCAN, adding TCRdist sequence similarity when clustering within HLA-allele-positive subsets. For co-occurrence clustering, repertoires with fewer than 30,000 or more than 120,000 public chains were excluded, along with several repertoires with anomalous nucleotide sharing. Held by TCRdb, this immuneACCESS table contains in-frame sequences only and omits some clones. Under half of the omission traces to an unresolved V gene where checked; the cause of the rest is unknown. D and trimming come from the DNA, and the V and J calls and clone size come from that table. Recorded for this sample are 150,000 to 200,000 clones; 75% to 85% of them occurred a single time. In total, the top ten clones hold roughly 5% of the sample.

Sequencing input: PBMCs. This receptor was taken from a woman aged 18 to 35 in good health and CMV-seropositive. The chain couples TRBV20-1 to TRBJ1-1, and TRBD1 may be the D gene, going by 6 matching bases. The CDR3 has the sequence CTLDRWTEAFF. The DNA is TGCACTCTTGACAGGTGGACTGAAGCTTTCTTT.